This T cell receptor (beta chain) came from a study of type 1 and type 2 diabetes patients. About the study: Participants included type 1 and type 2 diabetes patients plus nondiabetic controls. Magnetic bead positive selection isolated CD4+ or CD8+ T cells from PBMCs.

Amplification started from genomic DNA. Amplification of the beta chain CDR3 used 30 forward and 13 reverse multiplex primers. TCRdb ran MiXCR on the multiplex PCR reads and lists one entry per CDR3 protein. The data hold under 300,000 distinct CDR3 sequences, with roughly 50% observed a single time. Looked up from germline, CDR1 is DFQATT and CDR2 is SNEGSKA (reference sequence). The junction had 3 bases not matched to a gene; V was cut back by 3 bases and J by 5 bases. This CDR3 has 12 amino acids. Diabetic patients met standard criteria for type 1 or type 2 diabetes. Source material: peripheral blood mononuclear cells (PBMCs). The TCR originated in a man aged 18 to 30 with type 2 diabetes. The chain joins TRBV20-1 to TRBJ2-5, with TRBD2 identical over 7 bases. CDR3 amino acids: CSARRGRETQYF. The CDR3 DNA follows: TGCAGTGCTAGGCGGGGGAGGGAGACCCAGTACTTC.